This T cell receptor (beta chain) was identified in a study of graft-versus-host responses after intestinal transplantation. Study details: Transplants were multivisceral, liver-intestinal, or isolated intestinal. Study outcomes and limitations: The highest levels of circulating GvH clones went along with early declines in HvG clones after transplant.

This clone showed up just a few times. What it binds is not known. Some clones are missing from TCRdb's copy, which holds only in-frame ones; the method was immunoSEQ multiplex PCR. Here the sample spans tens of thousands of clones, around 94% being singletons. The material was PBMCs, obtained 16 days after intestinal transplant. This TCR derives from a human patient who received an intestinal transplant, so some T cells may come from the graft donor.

This chain's CDR3 is CAINQLAGASYNEQFF. The CDR3 DNA follows: TGTGCCATCAACCAACTAGCGGGAGCATCCTACAATGAGCAGTTCTTC. This chain uses TRBV10-3 with TRBJ2-1; 11 nucleotides agree with TRBD2. CDR1 ENHRY and CDR2 SYGVKD come from the germline V gene. Trimming cost V 7 bases and J 1 base; bases outside gene matches: 6. This CDR3 has 16 amino acids.